This T cell receptor (beta chain) was found in a study of Graves' ophthalmopathy and Graves' hyperthyroidism. Study as a whole: Peripheral blood sampling preceded any treatment and occurred at initial diagnosis.

Overall study results and limits: Forecasting of ophthalmopathy progression by the model achieved about 71% sensitivity and around 72% specificity.

PBMCs had their origin in fresh peripheral blood (10 ml). This clonotype came up many times. The antigen is not known. Beta-chain TCR CDR3 regions were amplified from RNA transcripts. The workflow started with a first-round RT-PCR run with HTBI primers and then moved on to a second-round multiplex PCR. TCRdb fed the multiplex PCR reads into MiXCR, producing one record per CDR3 protein. The sample gives around 470,000 distinct CDR3 sequences, 14% of which show up once; 9.8% is in the top ten. Sequencing was carried out using blood. This TCR came from a young woman with Graves' ophthalmopathy.

DNA for the CDR3: TGTGCCAGCAGGGACAGCTATGGCTACACCTTC. This gives the protein CASRDSYGYTF. This chain uses TRBV12-3 or TRBV12-4 with TRBJ1-2; D is perhaps TRBD1 (6 bases). CDR3 length: 11 amino acids. The germline V and J ends were trimmed by 6 bases and 4 bases, with 6 bases remaining between them.